The rows below give T cell receptor beta chains drawn from one sample of a study of blood T cell repertoires in COVID-19. Data came from immunoSEQ multiplex PCR; TCRdb stores just in-frame clones and leaves some out. The data contain 250,000 to 350,000 clones, 85% of them singletons. The sequenced sample consisted of PBMCs or T cells enriched from blood (not recorded which). The receptors stem from a woman in her forties or fifties who had recovered from COVID-19. The CDR3 runs from the conserved cysteine through the conserved F or W. Each record gives: J gene, V gene, clone size, D gene, CDR3 DNA, CDR3 protein. The D gene is left open where the match is weak. The listing skips clone size in some rows; elsewhere it reads once, few, many or a size class.

>TRBJ2-1|TRBV5-1|.|.
TGCGCCAGCAGCTCGGGGTCCTACAATGAGCAGTTCTTC
CASSSGSYNEQFF
>TRBJ2-7|TRBV15|.|TRBD2
TGTGCCACCAGACAGCGGGGGGAATACGAGCAGTACTTC
CATRQRGEYEQYF
>TRBJ1-5|TRBV6-5|.|.
TGTGCCAGCAGTTACGGAGGTCTCGCGCGGAGCCAGCCCCAGCATTTT
CASSYGGLARSQPQHF
>TRBJ1-1|TRBV7-6|.|.
TGTGCCAGCAGCCCAATTAGAGGGAACACTGAAGCTTTCTTT
CASSPIRGNTEAFF
>TRBJ1-6|TRBV28|.|.
TGTGCCAGCAGTCTTTTTTACAGGGCCAGCTATAATTCACCCCTCCACTTT
CASSLFYRASYNSPLHF
>TRBJ2-1|TRBV27|.|TRBD1
TGTGCCAGCGGACAGGGCTACAATGAGCAGTTCTTC
CASGQGYNEQFF
>TRBJ1-3|TRBV5-1|once|.
TGCGCCAGCAGCTCGTCAGGGTCCGGAAACACCATATATTTT
CASSSSGSGNTIYF
>TRBJ1-2|TRBV19|.|TRBD1
TGTGCCAGTAGTGAGGGAAGGACAGGGGGGATACTCTACACCTTC
CASSEGRTGGILYTF
>TRBJ2-1|TRBV19|.|.
TGTGCCAGTAGTATCAAAGGGGGTAATGAGCAGTTCTTC
CASSIKGGNEQFF
>TRBJ2-7|TRBV5-1|.|TRBD1
TGCGCCAGCAGCTTGGGGACAGGGGGCTACGAGCAGTACTTC
CASSLGTGGYEQYF
>TRBJ2-3|TRBV3-1/TRBV3-2|.|TRBD1
TGTGCCAGCAGCCAGCCCAGGGGGCGTGCAGATACGCAGTATTTT
CASSQPRGRADTQYF
>TRBJ1-3|TRBV11-2|.|TRBD1
TGTGCCAGCAGCTGGGGGGGGACAGGGATAAGAAACACCATATATTTT
CASSWGGTGIRNTIYF
>TRBJ1-1|TRBV29-1|.|.
TGCAGCGTATTCGGACAGATGAACACTGAAGCTTTCTTT
CSVFGQMNTEAFF
>TRBJ1-5|TRBV9|.|.
TGTGCCAGCAGCGTAGACCACAATGGCAGGGCCCAGCATTTT
CASSVDHNGRAQHF
>TRBJ2-7|TRBV19|.|.
TGTGCCAGTAGTATGAGGGGGGGACCGAGCTACGAGCAGTACTTC
CASSMRGGPSYEQYF
>TRBJ1-6|TRBV4-3|few|.
TGCGCCAGCAGCCGAACGACAGGTCCGGCAGCCTCACCCCTCCACTTT
CASSRTTGPAASPLHF
>TRBJ2-2|TRBV7-8|.|.
TGTGCCAGCAGCCCCTCTCGGGAGCTGTTTTTT
CASSPSRELFF
>TRBJ2-7|TRBV4-1|.|.
TGCGCCAGCAGCCGGCTGACAGGCACGAGCTCCTACGAGCAGTACTTC
CASSRLTGTSSYEQYF
>TRBJ1-1|TRBV30|.|TRBD1
TGTGCCTGGAATGCCAAGGGGGCCCCTGTGACTGAAGCTTTCTTT
CAWNAKGAPVTEAFF
>TRBJ2-5|TRBV5-1|.|TRBD1
TGCGCCAGCAGCTTAGGGGACAGGGTCCAAGAGACCCAGTACTTC
CASSLGDRVQETQYF
>TRBJ2-2|TRBV29-1|.|TRBD1
TGCAGCGTCATGGACAGGGCGAACGGGGAGCTGTTTTTT
CSVMDRANGELFF
>TRBJ1-2|TRBV7-9|.|.
TGTGCCAGCAGCTGGACAGCTTCTAACTATGGCTACACCTTC
CASSWTASNYGYTF
>TRBJ1-1|TRBV20-1|few|.
TGCAGTGCTAGTAAGCCGCTTGCCGAGTACCAGAACACTGAAGCTTTCTTT
CSASKPLAEYQNTEAFF
>TRBJ1-5|TRBV28|few|TRBD1
TGTGCCAGCAGCCCCCCCGACAGGGCACGACAGCCCCAGCATTTT
CASSPPDRARQPQHF
>TRBJ1-2|TRBV11-2|.|.
TGTGCCAGCAGCCGTAACCGGGAGGGTGGCTACACCTTC
CASSRNREGGYTF
>TRBJ1-5|TRBV3-1/TRBV3-2|.|.
TGTGCCAGCAGCCAAACAGGTGATAATCAGCCCCAGCATTTT
CASSQTGDNQPQHF
>TRBJ2-7|TRBV27|.|.
TGTGCCAGCAGTTTATGGGGGGGGCGCGGGGGATACGAGCAGTACTTC
CASSLWGGRGGYEQYF
>TRBJ2-7|TRBV7-9|.|.
TGTGCCAGCAGCCATTCCTTACAGGGTTCGCAGTACTTC
CASSHSLQGSQYF
>TRBJ1-2|TRBV2|.|.
TGTGCCAGCGGACTCCGTAACTATGGCTACACCTTC
CASGLRNYGYTF
>TRBJ1-2|TRBV2|.|TRBD1
TGTGCCAGCAGTATGCGGGACAGCGGCTACACCTTC
CASSMRDSGYTF
>TRBJ1-6|TRBV3-1/TRBV3-2|.|TRBD1
TGTGCCAGCAGCCAAGGGCGACAGGGAAATTCACCCCTCCACTTT
CASSQGRQGNSPLHF
>TRBJ2-1|TRBV7-9|.|.
TGTGCCAGCAGCTCCCTTCTGAAGCAGCGGGCAGACAATGAGCAGTTCTTC
CASSSLLKQRADNEQFF
>TRBJ2-3|TRBV27|.|.
TGTGCCAGCAGTTTAGTAGGTGGGACTAGCACAGATACGCAGTATTTT
CASSLVGGTSTDTQYF
>TRBJ1-1|TRBV27|.|TRBD1
TGTGCCAGCAGGTCCGGGACAGCGTACGAAGCTTTCTTT
CASRSGTAYEAFF
>TRBJ2-1|TRBV7-3|.|TRBD2
TGTGCCAGCAGCCCCGGGGGTAGCGGGGCGTACAATGAGCAGTTCTTC
CASSPGGSGAYNEQFF
>TRBJ1-1|TRBV4-2|.|.
TGTGCCAGCAGCCCCCTGGGCCCCCTGAACACTGAAGCTTTCTTT
CASSPLGPLNTEAFF
>TRBJ1-2|TRBV24-1|.|.
TGTGCCACCAGTGATTTTTATAATGGCTACACCTTC
CATSDFYNGYTF
>TRBJ1-6|TRBV9|.|TRBD1
TGTGCCAGCAGCGCTCGGACAGGGTTTAATTCACCCCTCCACTTT
CASSARTGFNSPLHF
>TRBJ2-7|TRBV27|.|TRBD1
TGTGCCAGCAGACCAAGGACAGGAGCCTACGAGCAGTACTTC
CASRPRTGAYEQYF
>TRBJ2-3|TRBV7-3|.|TRBD2
TGTGCCAGCAGCCCTCTAGCGGGGAGCACAGATACGCAGTATTTT
CASSPLAGSTDTQYF
>TRBJ2-7|TRBV30|.|.
TGTGCCTGCAGCGAGGTGAGCTCCTACGAGCAGTACTTC
CACSEVSSYEQYF
>TRBJ2-3|TRBV18|.|TRBD2
TGTGCCAGCTCACCACCGATAAGCGGGGGGACAGATACGCAGTATTTT
CASSPPISGGTDTQYF
>TRBJ1-6|TRBV5-8|.|TRBD1
TGTGCCAGCAGCTTGTATCGGACAGGGGCGGAATGGAGGAGAAATTCACCCCTCCACTTT
CASSLYRTGAEWRRNSPLHF
>TRBJ2-7|TRBV6-5|.|TRBD1
TGTGCCAGCAGTTACAGGACAGGGAGCTCCTACGAGCAGTACTTC
CASSYRTGSSYEQYF
>TRBJ2-5|TRBV6-5|.|.
TGTGCCAGCCGGGAGATACCAGCAGAGACCCAGTACTTC
CASREIPAETQYF
>TRBJ1-2|TRBV15|.|.
TGTGCCACCAGCAGAGCCTATTCGCTTGGAGAGGGCTACACCTTC
CATSRAYSLGEGYTF
>TRBJ2-1|TRBV7-2|.|TRBD2
TGTGCCAGCAGCTTAGAGGTGGGCCTAGCGGGCCTTAATGAGCAGTTCTTC
CASSLEVGLAGLNEQFF
>TRBJ1-1|TRBV5-4|.|TRBD1
TGTGCCAGCAGCCCGACAGGGAGGAACACTGAAGCTTTCTTT
CASSPTGRNTEAFF
>TRBJ2-1|TRBV19|.|TRBD1
TGTGCCAGTAGACTTCCGGGACAGGGCGATGAGCAGTTCTTC
CASRLPGQGDEQFF
>TRBJ2-7|TRBV5-1|.|TRBD1
TGCGCCAGCAGCTTGGGGACAGGGCGCTACGAGCAGTACTTC
CASSLGTGRYEQYF
>TRBJ2-5|TRBV3-1/TRBV3-2|.|TRBD2
TGTGCCAGCAGCCAAATGACTAGCGGGTCGGAGACCCAGTACTTC
CASSQMTSGSETQYF
>TRBJ2-7|TRBV25-1|.|.
TGTGCCAGCAGACCAACCAGCTCCTACGAGCAGTACTTC
CASRPTSSYEQYF
>TRBJ1-3|TRBV6-5|.|.
TGTGCCAGCAGTTACGGCAGGTCTTCGGGAAACACCATATATTTT
CASSYGRSSGNTIYF
>TRBJ2-1|TRBV5-1|.|.
TGCGCCAGCAGCTTGGCCGGGGGACAGAATGACAATGAGCAGTTCTTC
CASSLAGGQNDNEQFF
>TRBJ2-1|TRBV11-2|few|.
TGTGCCAGCAGCATCGGACAGCTTTCGGGCGACAATGAGCAGTTCTTC
CASSIGQLSGDNEQFF
>TRBJ2-1|TRBV5-4|.|TRBD2
TGTGCCAGCAGCCGGACTAGCGGGAGGGTCTCCTACAATGAGCAGTTCTTC
CASSRTSGRVSYNEQFF
>TRBJ2-7|TRBV6-5|.|.
TGTGCCAGCAGTTCAGATAGCACCCTCTCCTACGAGCAGTACTTC
CASSSDSTLSYEQYF